Following are 20 T cell receptor beta chains from one sample sequenced in a study of response to subunit inactivated influenza vaccine. TCRdb independently ran MiXCR on the RT-PCR reads; one entry per CDR3 protein. The data show hundreds of thousands of distinct CDR3 sequences, about 15% seen once. The starting material was PBMCs from blood, obtained 14 to 15 days before vaccination. The receptors were gathered from a man aged 50 to 60 who received an inactivated influenza vaccine.

This clonotype was picked up a small number of times. The chain employs TRBV18 and TRBJ2-7; the D gene could be TRBD1 or TRBD2 (5 bases each). This CDR3 is 12 amino acids long. Trimming removed 0 bases at V and 6 bases at J, with 6 bases between. Germline V lookup: CDR1 KGHSH, CDR2 LQKENI. CDR3 sequence (DNA): TGTGCCAGCTCACCACCGGGGACCGAGCAGTACTTC. Translated: CASSPPGTEQYF.

The sample holds many counts of this clonotype. This chain uses TRBV10-3 with TRBJ2-3; weak D call: TRBD2 (6 bases). Per the germline V gene, CDR1 is ENHRY and CDR2 is SYGVKD. This CDR3 comprises 15 residues. The germline V and J ends were trimmed by 4 bases and 7 bases, with 18 bases remaining between them. CDR3 in amino acids: CAISGLEQGGYTQYF. The CDR3 DNA is TGTGCCATCAGTGGACTAGAGCAAGGCGGGTATACGCAGTATTTT.

Ten or more counts support this clonotype. The chain carries TRBV24-1 and TRBJ2-1; a weak D match, TRBD2 (5 bases). V was trimmed by 2 bases and J by 6 bases, leaving 10 bases between them. This CDR3 is built from 14 residues. Germline V gene data show CDR1 as KGHDR and CDR2 as SFDVKD. In DNA form, the CDR3 reads TGTGCCACCAGTGATTGGCACCGGGGCAATGAGCAGTTCTTC. This sequence encodes CATSDWHRGNEQFF.

With respect to this clonotype: The CDR3 end shows no conserved phenylalanine or tryptophan, and so a read error is likely. The genes are TRBV29-1 and TRBJ2-7, with TRBD2 identical over 7 bases. The ends lost 6 bases at V and 1 base at J; junction bases unmatched: 6. Germline V lookup: CDR1 SQVTM, CDR2 ANQGSEA. CDR3 length equals 13 residues. CDR3 sequence (DNA): TGCAGCGTGACTAGCCGAGGATCCTACGAGCAGTACTTA. It specifies CSVTSRGSYEQYL.

This clonotype was seen a handful of times. The chain carries TRBV10-1 and TRBJ2-5, with D unresolved. Trimming took 2 bases from V and 2 from J, leaving 12 bases between them. Germline V gives CDR1 WNHNN, CDR2 SYGVQD (reference sequence). CDR3 length: 15 residues. CDR3 sequence (DNA): TGCGCCAGCAGTGAGAGGGCAGACCCACAAGAGACCCAGTACTTC. Translating it yields CASSERADPQETQYF.

Only a few counts were recorded for this clonotype. This chain links TRBV29-1 with TRBJ2-7; 9 nucleotides agree with TRBD1. The CDR3 has 13 residues. The V segment lost 7 bases and the J segment 6 bases; nucleotides outside the gene matches: 10. CDR1 SQVTM and CDR2 ANQGSEA come from the germline V gene. The CDR3 here is CSAQGQGHTEQYF. The CDR3 DNA sequence: TGCAGCGCCCAGGGACAGGGTCATACCGAGCAGTACTTC.

This clonotype was seen a few times. CDR3 DNA: TGCAGTGCGCCCGGCGGCGGGGAGACCCAGTACTTC. Its translation is CSAPGGGETQYF. The genes are TRBV20-1 and TRBJ2-5, with D tentatively TRBD2 (5 bases). This CDR3 region has 12 residues. Germline V gene data show CDR1 as DFQATT and CDR2 as SNEGSKA (reference sequence). Trimming removed 6 bases from V and 5 bases from J, with 13 bases in between.

This clonotype came up a few times. The chain uses TRBV2 and TRBJ2-3; D remains ambiguous. Deletions cut 9 bases from V and 3 bases from J, with 13 bases between. In germline, CDR1 is SNHLY, CDR2 FYNNEI. The CDR3 is 13 amino acids. CDR3 amino acids: CASTNQPTDTQYF. For the CDR3, the DNA is TGTGCCAGTACTAACCAGCCGACAGATACGCAGTATTTT.

The rearrangement uses TRBV5-1 and TRBJ2-3, with a tentative D call TRBD2 (7 bases). The V gene's germline CDR1 is SGHRS and CDR2 YFSETQ. The CDR3 runs 15 residues. V gave up 4 bases and J gave up 6 bases, with 18 bases separating them. CDR3 DNA: TGCGCCAGCAGCGTTTTAGGGGGACTAATGGATACGCAGTATTTT. It translates to CASSVLGGLMDTQYF.

The chain couples TRBV19 to TRBJ2-3; D is unresolved. The V gene lost 5 bases and the J gene lost 1 base, with 13 bases spanning the gap. Germline V gene lookup returns CDR1 LNHDA and CDR2 SQIVND (reference sequence). This CDR3 contains 15 residues. This CDR3 is CASSPSDVRTDTQYF. The CDR3 DNA is TGTGCCAGTAGTCCCTCCGACGTCCGCACAGATACGCAGTATTTT.

This clonotype has a handful of counts. V is TRBV7-9 and J is TRBJ2-3; D not certain. V was pared by 5 bases and J by 5 bases, with 8 bases between. Germline loops: CDR1 SEHNR, CDR2 FQNEAQ (reference sequence). The CDR3 totals 12 residues. CDR3 DNA sequence: TGTGCCAGCAGCCCCAACGGAGATACGCAGTATTTT. This gives the protein CASSPNGDTQYF.

This clonotype was seen only a few times. The rearrangement links TRBV5-1 to TRBJ2-6; weak D call: TRBD1 (6 bases). The length of the CDR3 is 15 residues. Per germline, CDR1 SGHRS and CDR2 YFSETQ. Deletions cut 4 bases from V and 4 bases from J, with 12 bases between. CDR3 DNA: TGCGCCAGCAGCCCACTAGGGGGAGGGGCCAACGTCCTGACTTTC. Translated: CASSPLGGGANVLTF.

The chain combines TRBV18 with TRBJ2-7; 7 nucleotides line up with TRBD2. Looked up from germline, CDR1 is KGHSH and CDR2 is LQKENI. The J segment lost 0 bases and the V segment lost 6 bases, leaving 8 bases of the junction unmatched. The CDR3 covers 15 residues. CDR3 bases: TGTGCCAGCTCTCAGAGCGGGGCGAGCTCCTACGAGCAGTACTTC. This encodes CASSQSGASSYEQYF.

V and J are TRBV6-6 and TRBJ2-3; D may be TRBD2 (5 bases). CDR1 MNHNY and CDR2 SVGAGI come from the germline V gene (reference sequence). The V end was cut by 10 bases, the J end by 2 bases, with 13 bases between. The CDR3 extends over 13 amino acids. The CDR3 is CAIKSDYTDTQYF. CDR3 nucleotide sequence: TGTGCCATCAAGAGCGACTACACAGATACGCAGTATTTT.

This clonotype was seen only a few times. The rearrangement joins TRBV29-1 to TRBJ2-5; 12 positions match TRBD2. Looked up from germline, CDR1 is SQVTM and CDR2 is ANQGSEA. Trimming removed 2 bases from V and 5 bases from J; junction bases left unmatched: 6. The CDR3 runs 15 residues. The DNA of the CDR3 is TGCAGCGTTGAACTAGCGGGAGGGCCGGCGGAGACCCAGTACTTC. It translates to CSVELAGGPAETQYF.

This clonotype was seen ten or more times. This rearrangement joins TRBV7-9 to TRBJ1-1; perhaps TRBD1 as D (6 bases). V was clipped by 6 bases and J by 7 bases, with 12 bases between them. CDR1 and CDR2 (germline): SEHNR, FQNEAQ (reference sequence). The CDR3 has 12 amino acids. As DNA, the CDR3 is TGTGCCAGCAGTTTGGGGGCAAATGAAGCTTTCTTT. Translated, it gives CASSLGANEAFF.

This chain connects TRBV11-2 to TRBJ2-7; the match to TRBD1 covers 10 bases. Germline V gives CDR1 SGHAT, CDR2 FQNNGV. V shed 5 bases, J shed 3 bases, and the junction held 13 bases outside the gene matches. This CDR3 spans 17 amino acids. CDR3 sequence reads: CASSHRGPGQGFYEQYF. The CDR3 bases are TGTGCCAGCAGCCATCGGGGTCCGGGACAGGGGTTCTACGAGCAGTACTTC.

This clonotype was counted many times. V is TRBV12-3 or TRBV12-4 and J is TRBJ2-3, with TRBD2 as a possible D gene (6 bases). This CDR3 has 15 residues. Trimming shortened V by 6 bases and J by 4 bases, and 17 bases separated the two germline ends. CDR3 nucleotide sequence: TGTGCCAGCAGGCCTAGCGAGGTCCGATCAGATACGCAGTATTTT. Amino acids: CASRPSEVRSDTQYF.

In its sample, this clonotype was seen many times. The V gene is TRBV20-1, the J gene TRBJ2-1, with TRBD2 matching 11 bases. The CDR3 is 15 amino acids. Germline trimming cut 4 bases from V and 5 bases from J; bases unmatched to any gene: 7. Germline V gene lookup returns CDR1 DFQATT and CDR2 SNEGSKA (reference sequence). The CDR3 is CSATLPGLADNEQFF. Written as DNA, the CDR3 is TGCAGTGCTACCCTCCCGGGACTAGCGGACAATGAGCAGTTCTTC.

This clonotype was seen only a few times. The chain employs TRBV30 and TRBJ1-1; D gene ambiguous. In germline, CDR1 is GTSNPN, CDR2 SVGIG (reference sequence). V shed 5 bases and J shed 11 bases, with 6 bases lying between them. There are 8 residues in the CDR3. The CDR3 DNA is TGTGCCTGGGGATCGGCTTTCTTT. Its translation: CAWGSAFF.